The entry below gives a single T cell receptor (beta chain) sequence along with its context. This entry is derived from a study of T cell changes during pregnancy in multiple sclerosis. The CDR3 sequence is 14 residues long. Germline CDR1 and CDR2: LNHDA and SQIVND (reference sequence). V lost 6 bases to trimming and J lost 4 bases; unmatched junction nucleotides: 6. Produced via immunoSEQ multiplex PCR; TCRdb's table is partial and in-frame only. The table includes 70,000 to 100,000 clones, around 92% detected once. The clonotype was recovered from a female donor with multiple sclerosis, enrolled in a pregnancy study. This rearrangement joins TRBV19 to TRBJ2-1, with 7 bases fitting TRBD1. The source material was peripheral blood, sampled in the third trimester of pregnancy. CDR3 sequence reads: CASSPGTVYNEQFF. In nucleotides, the CDR3 is TGTGCCAGTAGCCCCGGGACAGTGTACAATGAGCAGTTCTTC.